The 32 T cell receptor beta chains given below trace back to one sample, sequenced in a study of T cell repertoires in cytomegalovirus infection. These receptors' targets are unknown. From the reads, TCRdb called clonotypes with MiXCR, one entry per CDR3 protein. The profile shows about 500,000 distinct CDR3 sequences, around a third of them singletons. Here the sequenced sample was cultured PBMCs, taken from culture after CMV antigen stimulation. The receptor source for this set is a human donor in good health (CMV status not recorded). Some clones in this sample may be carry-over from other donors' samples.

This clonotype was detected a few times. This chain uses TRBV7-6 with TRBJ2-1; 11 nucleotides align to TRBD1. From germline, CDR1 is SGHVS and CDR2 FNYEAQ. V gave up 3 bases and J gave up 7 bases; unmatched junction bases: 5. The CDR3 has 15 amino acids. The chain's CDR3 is CASSFPDRGLNEQFF. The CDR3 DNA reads TGTGCCAGCAGCTTCCCGGACAGGGGGCTGAATGAGCAGTTCTTC.

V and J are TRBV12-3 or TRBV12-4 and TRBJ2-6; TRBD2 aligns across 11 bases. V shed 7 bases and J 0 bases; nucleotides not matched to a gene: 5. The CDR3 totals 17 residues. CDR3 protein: CASTGLAAVSGANVLTF. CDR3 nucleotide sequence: TGTGCCAGCACGGGACTAGCGGCCGTCTCTGGGGCCAACGTCCTGACTTTC.

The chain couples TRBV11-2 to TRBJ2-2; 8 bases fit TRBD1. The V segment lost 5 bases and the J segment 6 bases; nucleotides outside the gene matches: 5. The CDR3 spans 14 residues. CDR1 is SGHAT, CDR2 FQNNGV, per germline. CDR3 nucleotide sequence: TGTGCCAGCAGCGACACGACAGGGGCCGGGGAGCTGTTTTTT. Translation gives CASSDTTGAGELFF.

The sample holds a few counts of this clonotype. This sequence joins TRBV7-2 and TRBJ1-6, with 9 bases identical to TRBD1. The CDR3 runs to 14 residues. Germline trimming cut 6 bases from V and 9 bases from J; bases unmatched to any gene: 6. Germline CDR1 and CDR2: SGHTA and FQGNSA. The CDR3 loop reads CASRLDRGSSPLHF. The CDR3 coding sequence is TGTGCCAGCAGATTGGACAGGGGCTCTTCACCCCTCCACTTT.

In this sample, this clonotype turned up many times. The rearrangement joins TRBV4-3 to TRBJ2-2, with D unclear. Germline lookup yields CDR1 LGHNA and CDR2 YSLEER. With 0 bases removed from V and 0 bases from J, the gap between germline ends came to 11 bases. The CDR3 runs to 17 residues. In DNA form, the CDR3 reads TGCGCCAGCAGCCAAGAAGCCGCCAGGACGAACACCGGGGAGCTGTTTTTT. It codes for CASSQEAARTNTGELFF.

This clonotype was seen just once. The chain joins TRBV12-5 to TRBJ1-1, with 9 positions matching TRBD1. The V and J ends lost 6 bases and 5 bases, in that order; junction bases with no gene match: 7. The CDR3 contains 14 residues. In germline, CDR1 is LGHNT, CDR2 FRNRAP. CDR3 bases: TGTGCTAGTGGCCGTAGGGGACAGGGAACTGAAGCTTTCTTT. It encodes CASGRRGQGTEAFF.

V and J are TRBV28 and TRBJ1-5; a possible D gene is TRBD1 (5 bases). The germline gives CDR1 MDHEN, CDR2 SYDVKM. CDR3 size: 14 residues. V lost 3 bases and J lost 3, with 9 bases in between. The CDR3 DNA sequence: TGTGCCAGCAGTTTGTCACAGGTCAATCAGCCCCAGCATTTT. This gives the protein CASSLSQVNQPQHF.

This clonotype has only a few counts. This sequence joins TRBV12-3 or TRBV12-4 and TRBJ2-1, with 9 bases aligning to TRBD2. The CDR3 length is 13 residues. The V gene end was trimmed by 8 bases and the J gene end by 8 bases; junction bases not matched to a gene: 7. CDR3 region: CASGGLALDEQFF. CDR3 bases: TGTGCCAGCGGGGGACTAGCTCTCGATGAGCAGTTCTTC.

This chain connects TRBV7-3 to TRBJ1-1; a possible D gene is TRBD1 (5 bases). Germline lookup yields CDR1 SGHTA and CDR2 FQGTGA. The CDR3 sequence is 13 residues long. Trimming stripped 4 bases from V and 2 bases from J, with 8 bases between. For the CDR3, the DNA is TGTGCCAGCAGCTGGGGGACTAACACTGAAGCTTTCTTT. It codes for CASSWGTNTEAFF.

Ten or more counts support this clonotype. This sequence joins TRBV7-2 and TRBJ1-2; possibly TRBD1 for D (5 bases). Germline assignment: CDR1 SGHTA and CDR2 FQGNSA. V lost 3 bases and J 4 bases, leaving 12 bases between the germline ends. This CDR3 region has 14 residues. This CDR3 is CASSFDTGTYGYTF. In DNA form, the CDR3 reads TGTGCCAGCAGCTTTGATACTGGGACCTATGGCTACACCTTC.

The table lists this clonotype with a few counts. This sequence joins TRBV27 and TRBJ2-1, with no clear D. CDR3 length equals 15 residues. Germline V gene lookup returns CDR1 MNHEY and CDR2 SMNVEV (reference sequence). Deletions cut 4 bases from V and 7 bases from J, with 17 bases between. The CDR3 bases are TGTGCCAGCAGTTCCTACGATTCCCTGGGTAATGAGCAGTTCTTC. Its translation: CASSSYDSLGNEQFF.

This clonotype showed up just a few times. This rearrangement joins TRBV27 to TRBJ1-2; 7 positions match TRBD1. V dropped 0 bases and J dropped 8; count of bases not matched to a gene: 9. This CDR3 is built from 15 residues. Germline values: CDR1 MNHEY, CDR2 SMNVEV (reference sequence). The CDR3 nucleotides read TGTGCCAGCAGTTTATCTCTGACAGGGAGTACGGGCTACACCTTC. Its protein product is CASSLSLTGSTGYTF.

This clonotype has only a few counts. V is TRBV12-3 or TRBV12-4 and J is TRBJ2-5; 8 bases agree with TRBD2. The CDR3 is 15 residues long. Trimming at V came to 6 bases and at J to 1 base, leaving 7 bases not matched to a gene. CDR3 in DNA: TGTGCCAGCAGGGGAGCGGGAGCAGTCCAAGAGACCCAGTACTTC. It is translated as CASRGAGAVQETQYF.

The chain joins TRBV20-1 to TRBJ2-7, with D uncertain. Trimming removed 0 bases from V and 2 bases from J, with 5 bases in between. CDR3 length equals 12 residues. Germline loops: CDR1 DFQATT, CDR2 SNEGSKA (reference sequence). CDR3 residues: CSARDRTYEQYF. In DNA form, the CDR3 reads TGCAGTGCTAGAGATCGTACCTACGAGCAGTACTTC.

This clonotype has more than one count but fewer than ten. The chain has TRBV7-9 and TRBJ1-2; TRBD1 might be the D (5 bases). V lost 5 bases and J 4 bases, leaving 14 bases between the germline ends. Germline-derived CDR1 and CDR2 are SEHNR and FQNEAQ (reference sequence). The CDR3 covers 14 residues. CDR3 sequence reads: CASSSPGTTYGYTF. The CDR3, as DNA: TGTGCCAGCAGCAGCCCCGGGACTACCTATGGCTACACCTTC. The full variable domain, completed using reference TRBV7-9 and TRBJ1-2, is DTGVSQNPRHKITKRGQNVTFRCDPISEHNRLYWYRQTLGQGPEFLTYFQNEAQLEKSRLLSDRFSAERPKGSFSTLEIQRTEQGDSAMYLCASSSPGTTYGYTFGSGTRLTVV.

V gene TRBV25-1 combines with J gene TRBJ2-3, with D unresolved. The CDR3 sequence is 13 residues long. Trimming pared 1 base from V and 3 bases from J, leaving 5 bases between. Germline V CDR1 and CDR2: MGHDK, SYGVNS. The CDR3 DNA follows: TGTGCCAGCAGTGAATTAGTTACAGATACGCAGTATTTT. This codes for CASSELVTDTQYF.

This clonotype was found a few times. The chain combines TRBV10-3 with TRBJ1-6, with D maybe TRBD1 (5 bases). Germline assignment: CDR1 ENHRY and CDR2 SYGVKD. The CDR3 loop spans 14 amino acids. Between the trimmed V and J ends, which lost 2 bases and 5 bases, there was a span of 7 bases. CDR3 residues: CAISEGTDNSPLHF. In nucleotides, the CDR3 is TGTGCCATCAGTGAGGGGACCGATAATTCACCCCTCCACTTT.

This chain's CDR3 is CASSKTGGIYEQYF. CDR3 DNA: TGTGCCAGTAGTAAGACAGGGGGAATCTACGAGCAGTACTTC. The chain uses TRBV19 and TRBJ2-7; 9 nucleotides match TRBD1. The CDR3 has 14 amino acids. Germline trimming cut 4 bases from V and 3 bases from J; bases unmatched to any gene: 4. Germline values: CDR1 LNHDA, CDR2 SQIVND (reference sequence).

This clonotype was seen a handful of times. CDR3 loop: CASSTSGADTQYF. The CDR3 nucleotides read TGTGCCAGCAGCACCTCGGGGGCGGATACGCAGTATTTT. This chain links TRBV7-2 with TRBJ2-3, with D perhaps being TRBD1 or TRBD2 (6 bases each). CDR1 SGHTA and CDR2 FQGNSA come from the germline V gene. There are 13 residues in the CDR3. The germline V and J ends were trimmed by 5 bases and 6 bases, with 12 bases remaining between them. Full variable domain (missing parts from reference TRBV7-2 and TRBJ2-3): GAGVSQSPSNKVTEKGKDVELRCDPISGHTALYWYRQSLGQGLEFLIYFQGNSAPDKSGLPSDRFSAERTGGSVSTLTIQRTQQEDSAVYLCASSTSGADTQYFGPGTRLTVL.

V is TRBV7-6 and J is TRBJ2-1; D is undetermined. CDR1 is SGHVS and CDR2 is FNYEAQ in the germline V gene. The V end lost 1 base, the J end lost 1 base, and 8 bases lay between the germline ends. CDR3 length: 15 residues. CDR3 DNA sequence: TGTGCCAGCAGCTTAGACCCGGAGTCCTACAATGAGCAGTTCTTC. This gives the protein CASSLDPESYNEQFF.

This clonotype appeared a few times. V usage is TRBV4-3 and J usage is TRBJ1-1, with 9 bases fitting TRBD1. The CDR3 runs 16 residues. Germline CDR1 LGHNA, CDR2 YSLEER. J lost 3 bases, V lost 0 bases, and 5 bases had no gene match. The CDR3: CASSQDGTGIDTEAFF. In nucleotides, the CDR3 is TGCGCCAGCAGCCAAGATGGGACAGGGATAGACACTGAAGCTTTCTTT.

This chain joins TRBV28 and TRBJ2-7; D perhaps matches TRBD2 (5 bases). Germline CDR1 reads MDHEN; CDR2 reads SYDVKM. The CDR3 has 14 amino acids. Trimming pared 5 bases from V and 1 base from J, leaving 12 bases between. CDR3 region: CASSRPGESYEQYF. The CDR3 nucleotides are TGTGCCAGCAGTCGCCCCGGGGAATCCTACGAGCAGTACTTC. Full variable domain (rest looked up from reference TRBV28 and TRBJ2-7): DVKVTQSSRYLVKRTGEKVFLECVQDMDHENMFWYRQDPGLGLRLIYFSYDVKMKEKGDIPEGYSVSREKKERFSLILESASTNQTSMYLCASSRPGESYEQYFGPGTRLTVT.

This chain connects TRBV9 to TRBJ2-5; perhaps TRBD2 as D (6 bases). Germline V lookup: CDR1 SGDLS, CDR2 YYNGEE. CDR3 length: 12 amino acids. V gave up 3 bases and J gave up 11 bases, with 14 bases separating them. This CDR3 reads CASSGGESPQYF. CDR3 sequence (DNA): TGTGCCAGCAGCGGGGGGGAGTCTCCACAGTACTTC.

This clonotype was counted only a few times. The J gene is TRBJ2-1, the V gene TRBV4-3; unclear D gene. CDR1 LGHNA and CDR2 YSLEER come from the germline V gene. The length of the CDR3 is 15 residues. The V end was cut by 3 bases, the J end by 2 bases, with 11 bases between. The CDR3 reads CASSQSAEAYNEQFF. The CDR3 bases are TGCGCCAGCAGCCAGTCGGCGGAAGCCTACAATGAGCAGTTCTTC.

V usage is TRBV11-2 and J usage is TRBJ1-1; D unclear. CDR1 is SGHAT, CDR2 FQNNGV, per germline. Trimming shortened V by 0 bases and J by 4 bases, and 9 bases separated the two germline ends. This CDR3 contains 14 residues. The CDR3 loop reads CASSLDPGLTEAFF. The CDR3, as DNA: TGTGCCAGCAGCTTAGATCCAGGTCTCACTGAAGCTTTCTTT.

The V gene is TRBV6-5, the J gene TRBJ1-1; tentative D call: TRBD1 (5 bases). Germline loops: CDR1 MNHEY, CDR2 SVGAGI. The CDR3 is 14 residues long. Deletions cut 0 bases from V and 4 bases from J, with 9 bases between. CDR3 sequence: CASSYSPGGTEAFF. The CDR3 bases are TGTGCCAGCAGTTACTCTCCGGGGGGCACTGAAGCTTTCTTT.

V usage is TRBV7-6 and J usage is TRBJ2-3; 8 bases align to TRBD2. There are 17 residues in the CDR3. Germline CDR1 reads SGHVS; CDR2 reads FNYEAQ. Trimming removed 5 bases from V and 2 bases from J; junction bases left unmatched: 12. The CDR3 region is CASSHSWAGGNTDTQYF. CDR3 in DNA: TGTGCCAGCAGCCATAGTTGGGCGGGAGGCAACACAGATACGCAGTATTTT.

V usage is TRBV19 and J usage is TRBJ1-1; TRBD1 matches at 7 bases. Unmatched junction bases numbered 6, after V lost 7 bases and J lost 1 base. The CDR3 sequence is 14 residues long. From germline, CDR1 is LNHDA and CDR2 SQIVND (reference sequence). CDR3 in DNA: TGTGCCAGTACCTTCGGGACAGCGAACACTGAAGCTTTCTTT. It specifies CASTFGTANTEAFF.

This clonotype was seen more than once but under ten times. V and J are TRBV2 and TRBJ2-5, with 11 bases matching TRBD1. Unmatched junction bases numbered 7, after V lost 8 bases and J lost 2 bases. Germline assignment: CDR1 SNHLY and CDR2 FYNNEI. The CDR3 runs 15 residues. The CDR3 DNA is TGTGCCAGCCGCGGGACAGGGGGGGCACAAGAGACCCAGTACTTC. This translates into CASRGTGGAQETQYF.

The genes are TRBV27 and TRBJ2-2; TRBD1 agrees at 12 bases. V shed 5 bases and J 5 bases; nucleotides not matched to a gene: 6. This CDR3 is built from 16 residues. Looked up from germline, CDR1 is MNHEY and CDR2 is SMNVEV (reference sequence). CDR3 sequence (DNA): TGTGCCAGCAGTCCGGGGACAGGGGGCCGAACCGGGGAGCTGTTTTTT. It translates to CASSPGTGGRTGELFF.

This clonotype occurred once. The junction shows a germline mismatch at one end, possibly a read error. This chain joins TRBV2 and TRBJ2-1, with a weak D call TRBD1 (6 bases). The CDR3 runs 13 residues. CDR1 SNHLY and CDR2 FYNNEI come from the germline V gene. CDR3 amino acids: CAGRGVGKNEQFF. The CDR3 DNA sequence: TGTGCCGGCAGGGGAGTAGGTAAGAATGAGCAGTTCTTC.

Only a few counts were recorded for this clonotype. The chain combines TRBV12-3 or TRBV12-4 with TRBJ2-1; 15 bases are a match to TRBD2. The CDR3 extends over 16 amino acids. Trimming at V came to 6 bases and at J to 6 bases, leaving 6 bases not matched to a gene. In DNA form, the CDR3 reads TGTGCCAGCAGCGCCGGACTAGCGGGAGGGACCAATGAGCAGTTCTTC. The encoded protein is CASSAGLAGGTNEQFF.